The 5 T cell receptor beta chains below come from one sample, sequenced in a study of cytomegalovirus exposure and HLA in healthy donors (dated by TCRdb to 2015 to 2018). Libraries were constructed by the immunoSEQ multiplex PCR assay. For the multiplex PCR, a mixture combining 60 forward primers for TCR Vbeta segments and 13 reverse primers for TCR Jbeta segments was used. TCRdb stores this immuneACCESS table with in-frame sequences only. Part of the clones is absent; in the studies checked, under half of the shortfall reflects unresolved V genes, and no reason is known for the rest. This sample has some 120,000 clones in its table, and 74% of those were observed once. Under 6.5% of the sample is in the top ten clones. The specimen was PBMCs. All receptors come from a woman between 50 and 59 years old in good health and CMV-seropositive.

V usage is TRBV6-5 and J usage is TRBJ1-2, with D hard to call. The CDR3 contains 15 residues. Germline-derived CDR1 and CDR2 are MNHEY and SVGAGI. Trimming took off 7 bases at V and 0 bases at J, with 15 bases between the two ends. The CDR3 region is CASTDRSGTNYGYTF. In nucleotides, the CDR3 is TGTGCCAGCACCGACCGATCGGGGACTAACTATGGCTACACCTTC.

This clone was counted a few times. This chain uses TRBV6-5 with TRBJ1-5, with 7 bases matching TRBD1. The CDR3 spans 13 residues. V was clipped by 10 bases and J by 5 bases; unmatched bases: 8. Germline CDR1 reads MNHEY; CDR2 reads SVGAGI. The CDR3 region is CATRQGADQPQHF. CDR3 nucleotides: TGTGCCACCCGACAGGGCGCCGATCAGCCCCAGCATTTT.

The chain combines TRBV11-2 with TRBJ2-7; D is uncertain. Germline assignment: CDR1 SGHAT and CDR2 FQNNGV. Trimming shortened V by 3 bases and J by 4 bases, and 10 bases separated the two germline ends. The CDR3 consists of 13 residues. CDR3: CASSLNPEYEQYF. Written as DNA, the CDR3 is TGTGCCAGCAGCTTGAACCCAGAATACGAGCAGTACTTC.

The CDR3 DNA sequence: TGTGCCAGCAGCATTGGACAGGGTAAAGATACGCAGTATTTT. Translated, it gives CASSIGQGKDTQYF. The J gene is TRBJ2-3, the V gene TRBV7-2; 8 nucleotides align to TRBD1. The J segment lost 5 bases and the V segment lost 5 bases, leaving 6 bases of the junction unmatched. Germline loops: CDR1 SGHTA, CDR2 FQGNSA. The CDR3 has 14 residues.

This chain links TRBV14 with TRBJ1-2, with D maybe TRBD1 (5 bases). The V end lost 1 base, the J end lost 4 bases, and 10 bases lay between the germline ends. Looked up from germline, CDR1 is SGHDN and CDR2 is FVKESK. This CDR3 spans 14 amino acids. The CDR3 here is CASSQVRDSYGYTF. The CDR3 nucleotides read TGTGCCAGCAGCCAAGTCCGAGACAGCTATGGCTACACCTTC.